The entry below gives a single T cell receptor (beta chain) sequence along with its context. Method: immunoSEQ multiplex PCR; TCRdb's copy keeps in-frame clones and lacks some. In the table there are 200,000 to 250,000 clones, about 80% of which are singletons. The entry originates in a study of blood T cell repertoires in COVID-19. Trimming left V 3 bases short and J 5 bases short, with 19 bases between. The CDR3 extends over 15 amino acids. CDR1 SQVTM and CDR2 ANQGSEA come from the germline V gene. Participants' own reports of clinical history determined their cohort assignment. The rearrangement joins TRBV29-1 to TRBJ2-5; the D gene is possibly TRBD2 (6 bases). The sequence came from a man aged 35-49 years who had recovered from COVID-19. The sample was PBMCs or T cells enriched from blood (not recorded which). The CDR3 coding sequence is TGCAGCGTTGAGGGTAGGCTAGCGCGGTGGGAGACCCAGTACTTC. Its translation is CSVEGRLARWETQYF.